This TCR beta chain was profiled in a study of cytomegalovirus exposure and HLA in healthy donors. This CDR3 has 14 amino acids. Trimming removed 5 bases at V and 4 bases at J, with 12 bases between. Germline CDR1 is MNHEY and CDR2 is SMNVEV (reference sequence). PCR primers comprised 60 Vbeta and 13 Jbeta primers. Using immunoSEQ multiplex PCR, the repertoire was profiled, and TCRdb retains in-frame clones only, with some absent. The table has around 57,000 clones, around 90% seen once; the top ten hold approximately 1.5%. The chain recombines TRBV27 with TRBJ2-1, with D perhaps matching TRBD2 (5 bases). Sample: PBMCs. This clonotype was sampled from a man aged 30 to 45 in good health and CMV-seropositive. Written as DNA, the CDR3 is TGTGCCAGCAGTCCGGACTCTGGATACAATGAGCAGTTCTTC. It is translated as CASSPDSGYNEQFF.